The source of this T cell receptor (beta chain) is a study of molecular identifiers for immune sequencing clone quantification. Regarding this clonotype: Given a much more abundant clone one base away, this may be a read error.

TCRdb called the PCR reads again in MiXCR, with one record for every CDR3 protein. The sample contains around 480,000 distinct CDR3 sequences, roughly 25% of which appear only once. The sequence was obtained from a human donor in good health. Some libraries in this study had Jurkat cell RNA spiked in. The sample was naive CD8+ T cells from blood, with Jurkat cell RNA spiked in. The subset: FACS-sorted CD8+CD4-CCR7+CD45RA+ naive T cells.

Here the CDR3 DNA reads TGCAGCGTTGATTTGGGGGGATGGACCCAAGAGACCCAGTACTTC. The encoded protein is CSVDLGGWTQETQYF. The V call is TRBV29-1, the J call TRBJ2-5; TRBD2 is a possible D gene (6 bases). Trimming took 3 bases from V and 1 from J, leaving 15 bases between them. The CDR3 covers 15 residues. The germline gives CDR1 SQVTM, CDR2 ANQGSEA.